This T cell receptor (beta chain) was obtained from a study of T cell responses to AZD1222 COVID-19 vaccine (dated by TCRdb to the early 2020s). Broadly, across the study: TCR sequencing was performed for roughly 240 trial participants, of whom about 200 were given two doses of AZD1222 and around 26 were given two doses of MenACWY control vaccine. Enrollment into the trials was organized by age into subgroups of 18-55, 56-69 and 70-plus years, and those subgroups contained roughly 150, 30 and 60 TCR-sequenced participants, respectively.

From cysteine to phenylalanine, the CDR3 is 14 amino acids long. The sequence is cut down to CDR3 DNA, 42 bases in frame from base 1. CDR1 and CDR2, looked up from the germline V gene, are LGHNA and YNFKEQ. The trim is 0 bases for V and 1 base for J, with a gap of 6 bases between the germline ends. The meaning of the sample's time point label: about 28 days (+/-7) after the second vaccine dose. Because spike-specific TCR depth and breadth did not differ between the two schedules, AZD1222 recipients who got a second dose at roughly 4 weeks were pooled with those who got a second dose at roughly 12 weeks. The vaccinee samples were drawn from two UK trials, COV001 and COV002, one of which was a single-blind randomized controlled phase 2/3 trial testing AZD1222 (ChAdOx1 nCoV-19) in healthy adults. For TCRbeta chain sequencing, PBMC samples from trial participants were taken at day 0 and at day 28 after the second dose.

Points on this clone: This receptor's antigen is unknown. No base-level quality is on record; no much larger clone is a single base apart.

The CDR3 regions of human TCRbeta chains were analyzed by immunosequencing. The authors' pipeline ran thus. Repertoire TCRs were checked for matches against a reference library of SARS-CoV-2-specific TCRs that had been generated using the MIRA antigen-specificity platform. Breadth meant the fraction of unique TCRs that were SARS-CoV-2-associated, whereas depth meant the fraction of total T cells that were SARS-CoV-2-associated. Using the MIRA data, each spike-specific TCR was assigned both to the spike region to which the TCR was reactive and to a CD4 or CD8 class. Log10-transformed breadth and depth values were compared by one-way ANOVA with Sidak's multiple comparisons tests. TCRdb re-hosts the immuneACCESS table, in-frame sequences only. Its copies lack some clones; in the studies checked, an unresolved V gene accounts for under half of them, and the cause for the rest is not known. V and J calls and clone size are copied from that table; D and trimming were computed from the DNA. The sample table lists about 180,000 clones, around 88% of them with a count of one. Under 14% of the sample is in the top ten clones.

General findings and caveats noted by the study authors: Epitopes outside the regions mutated in the B.1.351 and B.1.1.7 variants were reportedly recognized by nearly half of the unique spike-specific TCRs. Most participants were white British and females outnumbered males, and the authors suggested that clonal diversity may have been underestimated. Because no samples from the day 14 peak response were available, repertoires could be characterized only after the peak T cell response. CD4 TCRs associated with the vaccine covered the entire spike protein, and the dominant responses were in regions 160-218 and 743-854. Spike-specific TCR breadth and depth rose significantly after two AZD1222 doses compared with day 0 and with MenACWY recipients. Conclusions about previously exposed vaccinees are limited because only six or seven AZD1222 recipients were SARS-CoV-2 seropositive at baseline. In the small 56-69-year group, the increase in depth fell short of significance, most likely because of low power.

This sequence was found in an adult who received the AZD1222 COVID-19 vaccine. Sequencing used peripheral blood, obtained 28 days after the second AZD1222 dose. This chain is built from TRBV4-2 and TRBJ1-1; no confident D gene assignment can be made. The DNA sequence is as follows: TGTGCCAGCAGCCAAGAAGTGGAGAACACTGAAGCTTTCTTT. Translated, this is CASSQEVENTEAFF.